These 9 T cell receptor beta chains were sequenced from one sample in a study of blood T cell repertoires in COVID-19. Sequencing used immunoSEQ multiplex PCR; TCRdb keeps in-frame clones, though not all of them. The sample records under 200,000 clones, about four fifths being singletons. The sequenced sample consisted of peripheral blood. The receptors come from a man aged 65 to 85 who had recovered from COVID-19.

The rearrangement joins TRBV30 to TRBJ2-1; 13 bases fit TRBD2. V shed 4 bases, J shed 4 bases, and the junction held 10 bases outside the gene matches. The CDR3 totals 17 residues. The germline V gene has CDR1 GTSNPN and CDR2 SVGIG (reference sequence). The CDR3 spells CAWTTTGTSGVYNEQFF. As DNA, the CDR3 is TGTGCCTGGACCACTACCGGGACTAGCGGGGTATACAATGAGCAGTTCTTC.

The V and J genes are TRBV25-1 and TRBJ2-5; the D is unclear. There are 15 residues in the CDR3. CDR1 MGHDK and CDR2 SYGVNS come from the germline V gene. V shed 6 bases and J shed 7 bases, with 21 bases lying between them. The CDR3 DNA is TGTGCCAGCAGACCCGAGACAACTCTCATGGGGACCCAGTACTTC. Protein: CASRPETTLMGTQYF. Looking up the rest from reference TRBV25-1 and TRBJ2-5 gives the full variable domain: EADIYQTPRYLVIGTGKKITLECSQTMGHDKMYWYQQDPGMELHLIHYSYGVNSTEKGDLSSESTVSRIRTEHFPLTLESARPSHTSQYLCASRPETTLMGTQYFGPGTRLLVL.

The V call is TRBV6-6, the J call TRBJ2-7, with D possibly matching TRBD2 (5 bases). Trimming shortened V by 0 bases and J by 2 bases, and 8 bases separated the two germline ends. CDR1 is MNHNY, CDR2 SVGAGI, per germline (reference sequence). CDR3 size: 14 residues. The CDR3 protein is CASSYSMGAYEQYF. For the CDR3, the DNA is TGTGCCAGCAGTTACTCGATGGGAGCCTACGAGCAGTACTTC.

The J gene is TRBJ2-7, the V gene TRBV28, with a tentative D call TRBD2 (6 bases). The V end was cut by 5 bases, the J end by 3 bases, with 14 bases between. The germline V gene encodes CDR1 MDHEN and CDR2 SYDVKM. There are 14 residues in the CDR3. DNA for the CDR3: TGTGCCAGCAGTCCCGGAGGGGATCACTACGAGCAGTACTTC. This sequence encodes CASSPGGDHYEQYF. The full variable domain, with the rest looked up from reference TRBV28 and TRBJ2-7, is DVKVTQSSRYLVKRTGEKVFLECVQDMDHENMFWYRQDPGLGLRLIYFSYDVKMKEKGDIPEGYSVSREKKERFSLILESASTNQTSMYLCASSPGGDHYEQYFGPGTRLTVT.

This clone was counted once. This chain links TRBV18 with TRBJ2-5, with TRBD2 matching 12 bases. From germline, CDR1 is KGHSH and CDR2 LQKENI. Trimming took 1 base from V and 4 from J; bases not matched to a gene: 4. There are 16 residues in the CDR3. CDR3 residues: CASSPLTSGSGETQYF. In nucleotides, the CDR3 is TGTGCCAGCTCACCACTGACTAGCGGGAGCGGAGAGACCCAGTACTTC.

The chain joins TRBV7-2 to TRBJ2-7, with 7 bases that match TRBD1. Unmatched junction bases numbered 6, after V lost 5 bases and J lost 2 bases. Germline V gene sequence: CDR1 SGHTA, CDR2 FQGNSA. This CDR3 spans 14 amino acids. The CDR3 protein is CASSRDRNTYEQYF. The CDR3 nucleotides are TGTGCCAGCAGCAGGGACAGAAACACCTACGAGCAGTACTTC.

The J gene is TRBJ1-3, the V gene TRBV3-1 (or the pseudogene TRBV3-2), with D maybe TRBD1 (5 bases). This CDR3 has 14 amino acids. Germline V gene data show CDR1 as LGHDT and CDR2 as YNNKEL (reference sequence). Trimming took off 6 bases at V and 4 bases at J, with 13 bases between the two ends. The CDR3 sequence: CASSITGFGNTIYF. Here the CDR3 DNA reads TGTGCCAGCAGTATAACAGGATTCGGAAACACCATATATTTT.

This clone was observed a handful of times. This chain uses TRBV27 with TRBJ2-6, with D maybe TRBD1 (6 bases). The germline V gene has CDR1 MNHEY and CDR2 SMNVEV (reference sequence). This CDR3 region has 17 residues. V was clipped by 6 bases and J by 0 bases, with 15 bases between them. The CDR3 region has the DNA TGTGCCAGCAGCCGGACAGCACTTAGCTCTGGGGCCAACGTCCTGACTTTC. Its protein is CASSRTALSSGANVLTF.

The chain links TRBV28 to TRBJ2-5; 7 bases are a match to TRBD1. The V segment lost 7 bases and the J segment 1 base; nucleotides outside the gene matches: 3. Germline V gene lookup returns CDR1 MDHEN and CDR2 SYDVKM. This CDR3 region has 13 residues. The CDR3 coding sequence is TGTGCCAGCACGGGACAGATCCAAGAGACCCAGTACTTC. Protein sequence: CASTGQIQETQYF.